This TCR beta chain was retrieved from a study of cytomegalovirus exposure and HLA in healthy donors. About the study: The 100 to 150 validation repertoires and the 666 first-cohort repertoires shared a platform, a later analysis reported. Study-wide findings and caveats: Reports credit the classifier with highly specific, highly sensitive diagnosis of cytomegalovirus status. The study listed roughly 160 cytomegalovirus-associated TCR beta chains. The tendency of first-cohort TCR clusters to co-occur in the 110 or so validation repertoires emerged from a later analysis.

TCRdb's table, derived via immunoSEQ multiplex PCR, lists solely in-frame clones and lacks some. The sample has 260,000 or so clones; about nine tenths are singletons. Points on this clone: Its antigen is unidentified.

The receptor was isolated from a woman in her thirties in good health and CMV-seronegative. Material for sequencing was PBMCs.

CDR3 coding DNA: TGTGCCAGCACCGCCGGGACAGGGGGGAATGAGCAGTTCTTC. Encoded protein: CASTAGTGGNEQFF. The J gene is TRBJ2-1, the V gene TRBV5-5; 11 bases match TRBD1. Germline CDR1 reads SGHKS; CDR2 reads YYEKEE (reference sequence). This CDR3 is built from 14 residues. The junction had 6 bases not matched to a gene; V was cut back by 6 bases and J by 7 bases.